These T cell receptor beta chains were read from a single sample in a study of T cell responses to AZD1222 COVID-19 vaccine. The protocol was immunoSEQ multiplex PCR, while the TCRdb copy is restricted to in-frame clones and leaves out a portion. Found here are about 140,000 clones, 92% of them singletons; the top ten hold 3% to 3.5%. The sequencing here drew on peripheral blood, taken on day 0 of AZD1222 vaccination. The source of these receptors is an adult in good health. Both conserved end residues are part of each CDR3. Fields, in order: J gene, clone size, D gene, V gene, CDR3 protein, CDR3 DNA. The D gene is left open where the match is weak. Clone size is stated in some rows and not others, as once, few, many or a class when expanded.

>TRBJ2-1|NA|NA|TRBV7-2
CASSLDFSLNEQFF
TGTGCCAGCAGCTTAGATTTTTCCCTCAATGAGCAGTTCTTC
>TRBJ2-7|once|TRBD1|TRBV5-1
CASSPTGGAKYYEQYF
TGCGCCAGCAGCCCGACAGGGGGCGCAAAATACTACGAGCAGTACTTC
>TRBJ2-1|NA|NA|TRBV30
CAWATGNEQFF
TGTGCCTGGGCTACAGGGAATGAGCAGTTCTTC
>TRBJ1-3|NA|NA|TRBV30
CAWSTGLGNTIYF
TGTGCCTGGAGTACAGGGTTAGGAAACACCATATATTTT
>TRBJ2-1|NA|TRBD1|TRBV29-1
CSGGQPFYNEQFF
TGCAGCGGGGGACAGCCATTCTACAATGAGCAGTTCTTC
>TRBJ1-2|NA|TRBD1|TRBV28
CASSRGRGSGYTF
TGTGCCAGCAGCAGGGGGAGGGGCAGTGGCTACACCTTC
>TRBJ1-3|NA|TRBD1|TRBV6-5
CASRRDRGPGNTIYF
TGTGCCAGCAGGCGGGACAGGGGCCCAGGAAACACCATATATTTT
>TRBJ2-1|NA|NA|TRBV28
CASSFYREDYNEQFF
TGTGCCAGCAGTTTCTACAGGGAGGACTACAATGAGCAGTTCTTC
>TRBJ1-1|NA|NA|TRBV2
CASSEQGLRNTEAFF
TGTGCCAGCAGCGAACAGGGTCTGCGGAACACTGAAGCTTTCTTT
>TRBJ2-1|NA|TRBD2|TRBV19
CASTGTSGIYNEQFF
TGTGCCAGTACTGGGACTAGCGGGATCTACAATGAGCAGTTCTTC
>TRBJ1-2|NA|NA|TRBV4-3
CASSQDKWGLYGYTF
TGCGCCAGCAGCCAGGATAAGTGGGGACTGTATGGCTACACCTTC
>TRBJ1-5|NA|NA|TRBV6-5
CASRRGRDQPQHF
TGTGCCAGCAGGAGGGGCAGGGATCAGCCCCAGCATTTT
>TRBJ1-1|many|TRBD1|TRBV6-4
CASSMYRGGGTEAFF
TGTGCCAGCAGTATGTACAGGGGTGGAGGAACTGAAGCTTTCTTT
>TRBJ1-1|NA|NA|TRBV12-3/TRBV12-4
CASSFKGGTEAFF
TGTGCCAGCAGTTTCAAAGGGGGCACTGAAGCTTTCTTT
>TRBJ1-5|NA|NA|TRBV3-1/TRBV3-2
CASSQDFHQPQHF
TGTGCCAGCAGCCAAGATTTTCATCAGCCCCAGCATTTT
>TRBJ2-1|NA|NA|TRBV9
CASSVGGTLRVGEQFF
TGTGCCAGCAGCGTAGGAGGGACTTTGAGGGTAGGTGAGCAGTTCTTC
>TRBJ2-1|NA|NA|TRBV11-3
CASSPEGGEGYNEQFF
TGTGCCAGCAGCCCCGAGGGGGGGGAGGGTTACAATGAGCAGTTCTTC
>TRBJ1-1|NA|NA|TRBV19
CASSTWGGGKDTEAFF
TGTGCCAGTAGTACTTGGGGAGGGGGAAAGGACACTGAAGCTTTCTTT
>TRBJ1-1|once|NA|TRBV5-1
CASSLATGAGTEAFF
TGCGCCAGCAGCTTGGCCACAGGAGCTGGTACTGAAGCTTTCTTT
>TRBJ2-5|NA|TRBD2|TRBV2
CASSTSGVQETQYF
TGTGCCAGCAGTACTAGCGGAGTTCAAGAGACCCAGTACTTC
>TRBJ1-1|NA|NA|TRBV29-1
CSEIANTEAFF
TGCAGCGAAATTGCAAACACTGAAGCTTTCTTT
>TRBJ1-2|NA|NA|TRBV5-4
CASSSGTRNYGYTF
TGTGCCAGCAGCTCGGGGACAAGAAACTATGGCTACACCTTC
>TRBJ1-3|NA|TRBD1|TRBV14
CASSHNRGYSGNTIYF
TGTGCCAGCAGCCATAACAGGGGCTATTCTGGAAACACCATATATTTT
>TRBJ2-7|once|NA|TRBV18
CASSPGYEQYF
TGTGCCAGCTCACCAGGCTACGAGCAGTACTTC
>TRBJ2-3|NA|NA|TRBV11-3
CASSLDRWDTQYF
TGTGCCAGCAGCTTAGATCGCTGGGATACGCAGTATTTT
>TRBJ2-3|NA|NA|TRBV5-5
CASSLGGGATDTQYF
TGTGCCAGCAGCTTAGGTGGGGGGGCCACAGATACGCAGTATTTT
>TRBJ1-2|NA|NA|TRBV19
CASSIVHHRGYTF
TGTGCCAGTAGTATTGTTCACCACCGTGGCTACACCTTC
>TRBJ1-1|once|NA|TRBV9
CASNELGTEAFF
TGTGCCAGCAACGAGTTGGGGACTGAAGCTTTCTTT
>TRBJ2-7|NA|NA|TRBV6-6
CASSQYDEQYF
TGTGCCAGCAGTCAATATGACGAGCAGTACTTC
>TRBJ1-1|NA|NA|TRBV4-1
CASSHPPQGSTEAFF
TGCGCCAGCAGCCATCCCCCCCAGGGATCCACTGAAGCTTTCTTT
>TRBJ1-2|once|NA|TRBV27
CASSLSGFGYTF
TGTGCCAGCAGTTTATCGGGGTTTGGCTACACCTTC
>TRBJ1-1|NA|TRBD1|TRBV5-5
CASSPDWTGMNTEAFF
TGTGCCAGCAGCCCTGATTGGACAGGAATGAACACTGAAGCTTTCTTT
>TRBJ2-7|NA|TRBD2|TRBV19
CASSITTSGNEQYF
TGTGCCAGTAGTATAACGACTAGCGGGAACGAGCAGTACTTC
>TRBJ2-7|NA|TRBD2|TRBV6-6
CASSLKTSGGPYEQYF
TGTGCCAGCAGCCTGAAGACTAGCGGGGGACCCTACGAGCAGTACTTC
>TRBJ2-7|NA|NA|TRBV7-2
CASSLARYEQYF
TGTGCCAGCAGCTTAGCGAGATACGAGCAGTACTTC
>TRBJ2-3|NA|NA|TRBV5-1
CASSFGDTQYF
TGCGCCAGCAGCTTTGGGGATACGCAGTATTTT
>TRBJ1-5|NA|TRBD1|TRBV2
CASSETAGGRKPQHF
TGTGCCAGCAGTGAAACCGCAGGGGGCAGGAAGCCCCAGCATTTT
>TRBJ1-2|NA|NA|TRBV11-2
CASSNRDGPNYGYTF
TGTGCCAGCAGCAACCGGGACGGCCCCAACTATGGCTACACCTTC
>TRBJ2-3|NA|NA|TRBV4-3
CASSQDPAMPTPLQAYTDTQYF
TGCGCCAGCAGCCAAGATCCCGCTATGCCTACGCCCCTACAGGCTTACACAGATACGCAGTATTTT
>TRBJ2-7|NA|TRBD2|TRBV2
CASSEALPGGLSKQYF
TGTGCCAGCAGTGAAGCGCTTCCGGGAGGGCTTTCGAAGCAGTACTTC
>TRBJ1-4|NA|NA|TRBV5-4
CASSLSVLGEKLFF
TGTGCCAGCAGCTTGTCGGTTTTAGGCGAAAAACTGTTTTTT
>TRBJ2-1|NA|NA|TRBV7-6
CASSPPGGAYNEQFF
TGTGCCAGCAGCCCGCCAGGGGGGGCCTACAATGAGCAGTTCTTC